This record looks at one T cell receptor beta chain sequence and its context. Antigen unknown. Profiled with immunoSEQ multiplex PCR; TCRdb holds only in-frame clones, not every one. This table holds around 44,000 clones, roughly 85% found once. The CDR3 sequence is 15 residues long. Deletions cut 1 base from V and 5 bases from J, with 13 bases between. Germline CDR1 and CDR2: SGHTA and FQGNSA. This entry is derived from a study of T cell responses to AZD1222 COVID-19 vaccine. General observations from the study: The repertoires were collected only after the peak T cell response. Baseline testing showed seropositivity in only six AZD1222 recipients. Unmutated regions of variants are reportedly targeted by nearly half of spike-specific TCRs.

This chain uses TRBV7-2 with TRBJ2-3; no clear D gene. This TCR derives from an adult who received the AZD1222 COVID-19 vaccine. The sequencing here drew on peripheral blood, taken 28 days after the second AZD1222 dose. CDR3 coding DNA: TGTGCCAGCAGCTTAGGGTCAGTCCTTGAAGATACGCAGTATTTT. This encodes CASSLGSVLEDTQYF.